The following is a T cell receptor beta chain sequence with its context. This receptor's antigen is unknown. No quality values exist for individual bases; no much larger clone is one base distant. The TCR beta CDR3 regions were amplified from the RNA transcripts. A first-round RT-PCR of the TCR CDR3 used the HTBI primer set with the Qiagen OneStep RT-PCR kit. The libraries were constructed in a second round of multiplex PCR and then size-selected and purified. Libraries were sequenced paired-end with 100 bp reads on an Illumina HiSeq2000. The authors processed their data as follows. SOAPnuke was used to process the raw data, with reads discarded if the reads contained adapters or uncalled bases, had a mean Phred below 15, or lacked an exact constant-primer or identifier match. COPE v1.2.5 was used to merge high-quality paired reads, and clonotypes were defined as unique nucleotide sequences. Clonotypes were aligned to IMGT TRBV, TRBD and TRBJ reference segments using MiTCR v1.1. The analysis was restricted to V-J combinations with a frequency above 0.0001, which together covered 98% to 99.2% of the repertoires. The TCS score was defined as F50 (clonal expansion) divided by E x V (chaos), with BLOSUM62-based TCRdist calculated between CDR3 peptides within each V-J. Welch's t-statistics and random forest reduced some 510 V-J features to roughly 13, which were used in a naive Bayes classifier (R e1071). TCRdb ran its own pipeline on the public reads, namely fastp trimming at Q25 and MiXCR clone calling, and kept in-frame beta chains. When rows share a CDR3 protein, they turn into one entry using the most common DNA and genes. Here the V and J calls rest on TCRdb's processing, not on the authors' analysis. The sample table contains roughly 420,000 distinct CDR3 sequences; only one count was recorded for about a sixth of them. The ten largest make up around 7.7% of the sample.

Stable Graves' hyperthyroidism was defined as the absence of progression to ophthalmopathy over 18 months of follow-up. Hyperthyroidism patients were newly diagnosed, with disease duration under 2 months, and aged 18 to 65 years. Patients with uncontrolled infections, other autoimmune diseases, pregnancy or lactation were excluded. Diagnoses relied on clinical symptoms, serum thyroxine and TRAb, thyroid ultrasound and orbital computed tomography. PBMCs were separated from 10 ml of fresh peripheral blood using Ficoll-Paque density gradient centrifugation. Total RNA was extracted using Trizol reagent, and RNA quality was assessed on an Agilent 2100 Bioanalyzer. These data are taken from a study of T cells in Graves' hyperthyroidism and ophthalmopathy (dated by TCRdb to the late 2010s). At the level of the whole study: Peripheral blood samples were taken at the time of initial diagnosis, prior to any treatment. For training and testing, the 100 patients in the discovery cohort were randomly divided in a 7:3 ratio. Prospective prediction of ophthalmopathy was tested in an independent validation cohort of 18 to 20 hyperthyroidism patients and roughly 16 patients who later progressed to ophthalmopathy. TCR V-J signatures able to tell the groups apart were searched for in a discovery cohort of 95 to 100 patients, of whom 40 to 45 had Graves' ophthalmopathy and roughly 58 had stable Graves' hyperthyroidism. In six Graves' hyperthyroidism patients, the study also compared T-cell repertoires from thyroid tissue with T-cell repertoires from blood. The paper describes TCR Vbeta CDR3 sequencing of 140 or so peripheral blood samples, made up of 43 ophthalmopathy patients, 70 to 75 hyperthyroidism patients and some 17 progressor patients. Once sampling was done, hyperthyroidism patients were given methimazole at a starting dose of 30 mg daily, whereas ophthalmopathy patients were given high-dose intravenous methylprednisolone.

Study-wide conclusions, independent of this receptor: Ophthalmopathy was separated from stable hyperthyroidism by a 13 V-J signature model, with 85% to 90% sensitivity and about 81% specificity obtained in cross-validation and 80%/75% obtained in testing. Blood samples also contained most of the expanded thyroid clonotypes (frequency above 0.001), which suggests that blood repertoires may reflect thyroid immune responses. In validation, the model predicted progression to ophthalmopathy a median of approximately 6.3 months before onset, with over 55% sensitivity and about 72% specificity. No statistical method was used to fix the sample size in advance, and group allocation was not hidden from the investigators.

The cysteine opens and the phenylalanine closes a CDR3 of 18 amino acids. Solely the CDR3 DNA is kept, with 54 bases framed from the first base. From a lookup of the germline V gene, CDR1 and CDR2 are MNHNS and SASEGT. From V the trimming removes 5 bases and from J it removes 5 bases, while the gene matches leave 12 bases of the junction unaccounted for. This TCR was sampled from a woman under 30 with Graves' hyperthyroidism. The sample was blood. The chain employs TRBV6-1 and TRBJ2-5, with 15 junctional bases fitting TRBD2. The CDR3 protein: CASSYSPGLAGGVETQYF. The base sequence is TGTGCCAGCAGTTATTCCCCGGGACTAGCGGGGGGTGTGGAGACCCAGTACTTC.